What follows is one T cell receptor beta chain and its context. Its specificity is unknown. The study's findings and limits: In terms of TCR gene usage, tumor memory CD4+ T cells clustered together with blood and lymph node memory CD4+ cells, as well as with lymph node naive CD4+ cells. Tumor-infiltrating Treg TCR alpha and beta sequences overlapped most with tumor naive CD4+ T cells, then blood naive.

TCRdb called the multiplex PCR reads again in MiXCR, with one record for every CDR3 protein. The sample holds 560 or so distinct CDR3 sequences, around 18% seen once. Tregs were sorted as CD4+CD25+CD127-/low cells. The sample taken for sequencing was tumor-infiltrating Tregs sorted from the breast tumor. This TCR derives from a female donor with breast cancer.

Written as DNA, the CDR3 is TGTGCCAGCAGCTATACGGGACAGGGAAACTATGGCTACACCTTC. Translated: CASSYTGQGNYGYTF. The V call is TRBV12-3 or TRBV12-4, the J call TRBJ1-2, with 9 bases identical to TRBD1. After removal of 6 bases from V and 2 bases from J, the junction contained 7 bases not matched to a gene. The length of the CDR3 is 15 residues.